This entry lists 15 T cell receptor beta chains sequenced from one sample in a study of blood T cells in healthy people across ages. Sample-barcoded 5' priming and a J-beta primer mix drove a second PCR of about 6 to 11 cycles. TCRdb itself ran the 5' RACE reads through MiXCR, one entry per CDR3 protein. Of 850,000 to 950,000 distinct CDR3 sequences in the sample, 25% to 35% were seen once. Sample: blood. The receptors were sampled from a woman of 80 years or more in good health.

This clonotype was seen a few times. The chain uses TRBV7-2 and TRBJ1-6; D not certain. V lost 5 bases to trimming and J lost 12 bases, with 23 bases between them. This CDR3 has 16 residues. Germline-derived CDR1 and CDR2 are SGHTA and FQGNSA. The CDR3 sequence is CASSQTPGSLEGPLHF. The CDR3 DNA is TGTGCCAGCAGCCAAACCCCGGGCAGCCTTGAGGGACCCCTCCACTTT.

This clonotype was detected many times. The chain is built from TRBV3-1 and TRBJ2-6; the D call may be TRBD1 or TRBD2 (5 bases each). The CDR3 covers 15 residues. V was cut by 5 bases and J by 4 bases, with 12 bases left in between. Germline V lookup: CDR1 LGHDT, CDR2 YNNKEL (reference sequence). CDR3 sequence (DNA): TGTGCCAGCAGCTCCCACGGGACCGGGGCCAACGTCCTGACTTTC. Residues: CASSSHGTGANVLTF.

This clonotype was found a few times. The rearrangement links TRBV20-1 to TRBJ1-1, with D possibly matching TRBD1 (5 bases). Germline values: CDR1 DFQATT, CDR2 SNEGSKA (reference sequence). The CDR3 loop spans 12 amino acids. The CDR3, as DNA: TGCGCAACGTCGGGGCTGAACACTGAAGCTTTCTTT. This codes for CATSGLNTEAFF.

This clonotype was detected many times. The chain employs TRBV5-1 and TRBJ2-4; a possible D gene is TRBD1 (6 bases). The CDR3 is 13 residues long. The V end lost 4 bases, the J end lost 5 bases, and 10 bases lay between the germline ends. Per germline, CDR1 SGHRS and CDR2 YFSETQ. The CDR3 coding sequence is TGCGCCAGCAGCACAGGACAGCAAAACATTCAGTACTTC. The encoded protein is CASSTGQQNIQYF.

This clonotype was seen a few times. The chain joins TRBV20-1 to TRBJ1-5; D is possibly TRBD1 (5 bases). The CDR3 is 13 amino acids. Germline CDR1 and CDR2: DFQATT and SNEGSKA (reference sequence). CDR3 residues: CSSGGVLNQPQHF. The CDR3 coding sequence is TGCAGCTCCGGGGGAGTTCTTAATCAGCCCCAGCATTTT.

This clonotype was picked up many times. The chain has TRBV6-5 and TRBJ2-5; D is perhaps TRBD2 (5 bases). CDR3 size: 13 residues. Trimming stripped 5 bases from V and 7 bases from J, with 14 bases between. The germline V gene encodes CDR1 MNHEY and CDR2 SVGAGI. The CDR3 DNA is TGTGCCAGCAGTGCGCCGGGGTATGGGACCCAGTACTTC. Protein sequence: CASSAPGYGTQYF.

This chain links TRBV20-1 with TRBJ2-3; TRBD2 agrees at 8 bases. Per the germline V gene, CDR1 is DFQATT and CDR2 is SNEGSKA (reference sequence). V gave up 5 bases and J gave up 7 bases; unmatched junction bases: 8. The CDR3 consists of 13 residues. The CDR3 loop reads CSAPRGLANTQYF. The CDR3 DNA reads as TGCAGTGCTCCGAGAGGACTAGCAAATACGCAGTATTTT.

The rearrangement uses TRBV3-1 and TRBJ2-3; TRBD2 is a possible D gene (5 bases). The CDR3 extends over 17 amino acids. V lost 2 bases and J 2 bases, leaving 17 bases between the germline ends. The germline CDR1 and CDR2 sequences are LGHDT and YNNKEL (reference sequence). The CDR3 nucleotides are TGTGCCAGCAGCCAAAATCCCCGGACTTTCAACACAGATACGCAGTATTTT. It encodes CASSQNPRTFNTDTQYF.

The chain uses TRBV6-5 and TRBJ1-5, with a weak D call TRBD1 (5 bases). Germline V gives CDR1 MNHEY, CDR2 SVGAGI. CDR3 size: 17 residues. Trimming pared 5 bases from V and 4 bases from J, leaving 21 bases between. This CDR3 is CASSTRTLTARNQPQHF. The CDR3 nucleotides read TGTGCCAGCAGTACCCGAACGCTGACAGCTCGGAATCAGCCCCAGCATTTT.

The CDR3 DNA follows: TGTGCCAGCAGTGAAAGGGCGGTTCTGGGCTACGAGCAGTACTTC. Translation: CASSERAVLGYEQYF. The chain uses TRBV2 and TRBJ2-7; no reliable D call. From germline, CDR1 is SNHLY and CDR2 FYNNEI. Trimming stripped 2 bases from V and 3 bases from J, with 14 bases between. CDR3 length: 15 residues.

At least ten counts were recorded for this clonotype. The chain has TRBV4-3 and TRBJ2-3; no reliable D call. The V and J ends lost 2 bases and 5 bases respectively, with 14 bases between them. This CDR3 comprises 15 residues. Germline CDR1 LGHNA, CDR2 YSLEER. The DNA for the CDR3 is TGCGCCAGCAGCCAACGTATAGGGTCGGAAGATACGCAGTATTTT. Its protein product is CASSQRIGSEDTQYF.

This clonotype was picked up many times. This chain uses TRBV5-1 with TRBJ2-1, with D possibly matching TRBD1 (6 bases). The CDR3 extends over 12 amino acids. Germline-derived CDR1 and CDR2 are SGHRS and YFSETQ. Trimming removed 2 bases from V and 10 bases from J, with 10 bases in between. The CDR3 DNA sequence: TGCGCCAGCAGCTTCCCAGGGGACGAGCAGTTCTTC. It is translated as CASSFPGDEQFF.

The chain has TRBV6-5 and TRBJ2-5; 9 bases fit TRBD2. Trimming cost V 4 bases and J 1 base; bases outside gene matches: 7. The CDR3 sequence is 16 residues long. Germline loops: CDR1 MNHEY, CDR2 SVGAGI. CDR3 nucleotide sequence: TGTGCCAGCAGTTTGGTAGCGGGAGCCATCCAAGAGACCCAGTACTTC. This gives the protein CASSLVAGAIQETQYF.

This clonotype was observed at least ten times. Here the CDR3 DNA reads TGTGCCAGCAGTCCACGCGGACAGGGTAGCCCCGGAAACATTCAGTACTTC. Translation: CASSPRGQGSPGNIQYF. The chain employs TRBV6-2 or TRBV6-3 and TRBJ2-4, with TRBD1 matching 8 bases. J lost 6 bases, V lost 5 bases, and 15 bases had no gene match. This CDR3 is 17 amino acids long. Germline loops: CDR1 MNHEY, CDR2 SVGEGT.

The chain joins TRBV20-1 to TRBJ1-5, with 7 bases lining up with TRBD1. The CDR3 loop spans 15 amino acids. V shed 6 bases, J shed 5 bases, and the junction held 13 bases outside the gene matches. Germline V gene data show CDR1 as DFQATT and CDR2 as SNEGSKA (reference sequence). CDR3 residues: CSARQARQGDQPQHF. In nucleotides, the CDR3 is TGCAGTGCCCGACAGGCCCGACAGGGCGATCAGCCCCAGCATTTT.